These 15 T cell receptor beta chains were all obtained from the same sample, sequenced in a study of cytomegalovirus exposure and HLA in healthy donors. Libraries were prepared by immunoSEQ multiplex PCR; TCRdb keeps only in-frame clonotypes and omits some of them. Among over 100,000 clones listed, roughly 90% were seen once. Sequencing input: PBMCs. Every receptor here comes from a woman aged 18 to 35 in good health and CMV-seronegative.

This chain links TRBV6-1 with TRBJ2-1; 11 positions match TRBD2. Trimming removed 2 bases from V and 2 bases from J; junction bases left unmatched: 2. Looked up from germline, CDR1 is MNHNS and CDR2 is SASEGT. The CDR3 runs 16 residues. CDR3 residues: CASSERLAGPYNEQFF. The CDR3 DNA sequence: TGTGCCAGCAGTGAACGACTAGCGGGGCCCTACAATGAGCAGTTCTTC.

The chain employs TRBV5-1 and TRBJ2-1; D perhaps matches TRBD1 (5 bases). The CDR3 covers 14 residues. Germline V CDR1 and CDR2: SGHRS, YFSETQ. Deletions cut 0 bases from V and 3 bases from J, with 7 bases between. The CDR3: CASSLGGHYNEQFF. The CDR3 DNA is TGCGCCAGCAGCTTGGGGGGCCACTACAATGAGCAGTTCTTC.

This chain links TRBV18 with TRBJ2-1; D unresolved. This CDR3 region has 14 residues. Germline lookup yields CDR1 KGHSH and CDR2 LQKENI. The V gene lost 0 bases and the J gene lost 6 bases, with 9 bases spanning the gap. The CDR3 nucleotides read TGTGCCAGCTCACCACCGGAGCTTCGCAATGAGCAGTTCTTC. Its protein is CASSPPELRNEQFF.

J is TRBJ1-3 and V is TRBV4-1; D uncertain. Trimming pared 0 bases from V and 10 bases from J, leaving 13 bases between. The germline V gene has CDR1 MGHRA and CDR2 YSYEKL. The length of the CDR3 is 14 residues. The CDR3 bases are TGCGCCAGCAGCCAAGAGGAGCTGTTTGGGACCATATATTTT. Translation: CASSQEELFGTIYF.

The V call is TRBV28, the J call TRBJ1-1, with D possibly TRBD1 on 5 matching bases. Trimming removed 2 bases at V and 3 bases at J, with 13 bases between. The CDR3 is 15 amino acids. CDR1 and CDR2 from the germline V gene are MDHEN and SYDVKM. CDR3 DNA: TGTGCCAGCAGTTTACCAGGGCGCGGGGACACTGAAGCTTTCTTT. It codes for CASSLPGRGDTEAFF.

This clone showed up just once. The V gene is TRBV28, the J gene TRBJ2-7; D possibly corresponds to TRBD1 (8 bases). This CDR3 region has 15 residues. The germline V gene encodes CDR1 MDHEN and CDR2 SYDVKM. V was trimmed by 7 bases and J by 2 bases, leaving 18 bases between them. The CDR3, as DNA: TGTGCCAGCACCCCAGGGGGCGGGGGCACCTACGAGCAGTACTTC. Protein: CASTPGGGGTYEQYF.

V gene TRBV2 combines with J gene TRBJ1-3, with 7 nucleotides matching TRBD1. The CDR3 covers 15 residues. Germline V gene sequence: CDR1 SNHLY, CDR2 FYNNEI. V lost 6 bases and J lost 0; bases outside the gene matches: 5. CDR3 protein: CASRGGGFSGNTIYF. DNA of the CDR3: TGTGCCAGCAGAGGAGGGGGCTTCTCTGGAAACACCATATATTTT.

V gene TRBV6-6 combines with J gene TRBJ2-3; D might be TRBD2 (5 bases). The CDR3 runs to 12 residues. V was trimmed by 5 bases and J by 5 bases, leaving 8 bases between them. Germline CDR1 is MNHNY and CDR2 is SVGAGI (reference sequence). Here the CDR3 reads CASSGGRDTQYF. The CDR3 DNA sequence: TGTGCCAGCAGTGGAGGTAGAGATACGCAGTATTTT.

This sequence joins TRBV18 and TRBJ2-7; 12 nucleotides line up with TRBD1. After removal of 3 bases from V and 6 bases from J, the junction contained 6 bases not matched to a gene. This CDR3 has 15 amino acids. Germline V gene sequence: CDR1 KGHSH, CDR2 LQKENI. CDR3 residues: CASSPMGQGASEQYF. The CDR3 DNA sequence: TGTGCCAGCTCACCTATGGGACAGGGGGCCTCCGAGCAGTACTTC.

This clone showed up just once. V usage is TRBV19 and J usage is TRBJ2-3; TRBD1 aligns across 7 bases. Germline CDR1 LNHDA, CDR2 SQIVND (reference sequence). This CDR3 has 17 residues. V lost 3 bases, J lost 0 bases, and 9 bases stayed unmatched. The CDR3 nucleotides read TGTGCCAGTAGTATGATAGTATTGGGACAGAGCACAGATACGCAGTATTTT. Encoded protein: CASSMIVLGQSTDTQYF.

The chain employs TRBV2 and TRBJ2-2; 10 bases fit TRBD1. The CDR3 totals 14 residues. Germline CDR1 and CDR2: SNHLY and FYNNEI. The junction had 7 bases not matched to a gene; V was cut back by 9 bases and J by 6 bases. This CDR3 is CASPRQGAAGELFF. The CDR3 DNA sequence: TGTGCCAGTCCTAGACAGGGGGCGGCCGGGGAGCTGTTTTTT. Full variable domain (outside the CDR3, taken from reference TRBV2 and TRBJ2-2): EPEVTQTPSHQVTQMGQEVILRCVPISNHLYFYWYRQILGQKVEFLVSFYNNEISEKSEIFDDQFSVERPDGSNFTLKIRSTKLEDSAMYFCASPRQGAAGELFFGEGSRLTVL.

V usage is TRBV11-2 and J usage is TRBJ2-7, with TRBD2 identical over 8 bases. CDR1 is SGHAT, CDR2 FQNNGV, per germline. The CDR3 is 16 residues long. After removal of 3 bases from V and 0 bases from J, the junction contained 7 bases not matched to a gene. The CDR3 sequence is CASSFQSGGGSYEQYF. The CDR3 DNA reads TGTGCCAGCAGCTTTCAGTCCGGGGGGGGCTCCTACGAGCAGTACTTC.

The rearrangement links TRBV5-1 to TRBJ1-5, with no clear D. The V gene lost 1 base and the J gene lost 5 bases, with 7 bases spanning the gap. CDR1 and CDR2 (germline): SGHRS, YFSETQ. The CDR3 has 13 amino acids. The CDR3 sequence: CASSLIGDQPQHF. The CDR3, as DNA: TGCGCCAGCAGCTTGATCGGAGATCAGCCCCAGCATTTT.

The chain combines TRBV28 with TRBJ2-7; D perhaps matches TRBD1 (6 bases). This CDR3 has 12 amino acids. V gave up 8 bases and J gave up 4 bases, with 12 bases separating them. Per the germline V gene, CDR1 is MDHEN and CDR2 is SYDVKM. CDR3 sequence reads: CASCIQGYEQYF. The CDR3 DNA sequence: TGTGCCAGCTGTATTCAGGGGTACGAGCAGTACTTC.

The chain recombines TRBV14 with TRBJ1-4, with 7 bases matching TRBD1. The germline V gene encodes CDR1 SGHDN and CDR2 FVKESK. V was pared by 5 bases and J by 4 bases, with 7 bases of the junction left unmatched. This CDR3 has 15 residues. The CDR3 DNA sequence: TGTGCCAGCAGCTTAAAGGGACAGATTAATGAAAAACTGTTTTTT. Its protein product is CASSLKGQINEKLFF.